These T cell receptor beta chains were read from a single sample in a study of blood T cell repertoires in COVID-19. Measured with immunoSEQ multiplex PCR; TCRdb has only the in-frame clones, and not every one. The data hold approximately 200,000 clones, with 70% to 85% observed a single time. Sequenced: peripheral blood. All receptors derive from a woman older than 75 with COVID-19, enrolled during active disease. CDR3s include the opening cysteine and the closing phenylalanine or tryptophan. Each record gives: clone size, D gene, V gene, J gene, CDR3 DNA, CDR3 protein. D genes are given only for firm matches. Size tells how often a clone was seen (once, few, many) or the class of an expanded clone, and some rows leave it out.

abundance: NA; d_gene: NA; v_gene: TRBV28; j_gene: TRBJ1-2; CDR3nt: TGTGCCAGCAGTTTATGGGGGGCCCCCCATGGCTACACCTTC; CDR3aa: CASSLWGAPHGYTF
abundance: NA; d_gene: TRBD1; v_gene: TRBV6-1; j_gene: TRBJ2-7; CDR3nt: TGTGCCAGCAGTGAGCAGGGGGCGAGGAACGAGCAGTACTTC; CDR3aa: CASSEQGARNEQYF
abundance: NA; d_gene: NA; v_gene: TRBV2; j_gene: TRBJ1-5; CDR3nt: TGTGCCAGCAGTGACAGGGTGGAGCCCCAGCATTTT; CDR3aa: CASSDRVEPQHF
abundance: NA; d_gene: NA; v_gene: TRBV3-1/TRBV3-2; j_gene: TRBJ2-3; CDR3nt: TGTGCCAGCAGCCAAGGAGTTCCAGATACGCAGTATTTT; CDR3aa: CASSQGVPDTQYF
abundance: NA; d_gene: NA; v_gene: TRBV2; j_gene: TRBJ2-5; CDR3nt: TGTGCCAGCACAACAGGGCCATCCCAAGAGACCCAGTACTTC; CDR3aa: CASTTGPSQETQYF
abundance: few; d_gene: NA; v_gene: TRBV28; j_gene: TRBJ2-2; CDR3nt: TGTGCCAGCGCAGGCGGACAGGGAGGGGACACCGGGGAGCTGTTTTTT; CDR3aa: CASAGGQGGDTGELFF
abundance: NA; d_gene: TRBD1; v_gene: TRBV5-6; j_gene: TRBJ1-5; CDR3nt: TGTGCCAGCAGCTTGGGGACAGGGTCTCAGCCCCAGCATTTT; CDR3aa: CASSLGTGSQPQHF
abundance: NA; d_gene: NA; v_gene: TRBV5-1; j_gene: TRBJ1-1; CDR3nt: TGCGCCAGCAGCTTAGGGGAGGGGTTGACTGAAGCTTTCTTT; CDR3aa: CASSLGEGLTEAFF
abundance: NA; d_gene: TRBD1; v_gene: TRBV4-2; j_gene: TRBJ1-5; CDR3nt: TGTGCCAGCAGCCAAGATAGTGGACAGGGATTTTATCAGCCCCAGCATTTT; CDR3aa: CASSQDSGQGFYQPQHF
abundance: NA; d_gene: TRBD1; v_gene: TRBV18; j_gene: TRBJ1-2; CDR3nt: TGTGCCAGCTCCCGCGGACAGGTCCAGGACTATGGCTACACCTTC; CDR3aa: CASSRGQVQDYGYTF
abundance: NA; d_gene: NA; v_gene: TRBV3-1/TRBV3-2; j_gene: TRBJ2-7; CDR3nt: TGTGCCAGCAGCCTTCGGGGGTCTCCCCCCCCCGAGCAGTACTTC; CDR3aa: CASSLRGSPPPEQYF
abundance: NA; d_gene: TRBD1; v_gene: TRBV2; j_gene: TRBJ1-1; CDR3nt: TGTGCCAGCAGGGGGACAGGGGGGAACACTGAAGCTTTCTTT; CDR3aa: CASRGTGGNTEAFF
abundance: NA; d_gene: NA; v_gene: TRBV5-1; j_gene: TRBJ1-1; CDR3nt: TGCGCCAGCAGCTTGGGGACCTGGGAGATGAGAGGCACTGAAGCTTTCTTT; CDR3aa: CASSLGTWEMRGTEAFF
abundance: NA; d_gene: NA; v_gene: TRBV5-1; j_gene: TRBJ1-4; CDR3nt: TGCGCCAGCAGCACGGGTCAGCTTAATGAAAAACTGTTTTTT; CDR3aa: CASSTGQLNEKLFF
abundance: NA; d_gene: TRBD1; v_gene: TRBV28; j_gene: TRBJ1-5; CDR3nt: TGTGCCAGCAGCAATGGACAGGGCAACAATCAGCCCCAGCATTTT; CDR3aa: CASSNGQGNNQPQHF
abundance: NA; d_gene: TRBD1; v_gene: TRBV29-1; j_gene: TRBJ1-1; CDR3nt: TGCAGCGGTGAGGGGGGGACAGGGGGCACTGAAGCTTTCTTT; CDR3aa: CSGEGGTGGTEAFF
abundance: NA; d_gene: TRBD1; v_gene: TRBV6-5; j_gene: TRBJ1-1; CDR3nt: TGTGCCAGCAGTCAGGGGACAGCTTTACGCACTGAAGCTTTCTTT; CDR3aa: CASSQGTALRTEAFF
abundance: NA; d_gene: NA; v_gene: TRBV3-1/TRBV3-2; j_gene: TRBJ1-6; CDR3nt: TGTGCCAGCAGCCAAGCTCAGGGGCCCGATTCACCCCTCCACTTT; CDR3aa: CASSQAQGPDSPLHF